This TCR beta chain was obtained from a study of T cell changes during pregnancy in multiple sclerosis. Produced via immunoSEQ multiplex PCR; TCRdb's table is partial and in-frame only. The sample has more than 50,000 clones; about 91% are singletons. Germline CDR1 and CDR2: SGHDT and YYEEEE. The length of the CDR3 is 19 residues. V dropped 0 bases and J dropped 7; count of bases not matched to a gene: 20. The TCR sequence derives from a female donor with multiple sclerosis, enrolled in a pregnancy study. J is TRBJ1-2 and V is TRBV5-6; 8 nucleotides align to TRBD1. This specimen consisted of peripheral blood, obtained before pregnancy. CDR3: CASSLVGEGKDRDLRGYTF. The CDR3 DNA follows: TGTGCCAGCAGCTTGGTTGGAGAGGGTAAGGACAGGGATCTTCGTGGCTACACCTTC.